One TCR beta chain is described in this entry. The antigen is not known. The source of the sample is a study of OX40 agonist ivuxolimab in advanced cancers. Study-level background: Six ivuxolimab dose levels, 0.01 to 10 mg/kg, were given intravenously every 2 weeks.

Study-wide results and caveats: Also showing low normalized T-cell clonal expansion were some of the nonresponders. No determination was made of the antigen specificity of the expanded peripheral T cells.

This CDR3 region has 8 residues. The germline V gene encodes CDR1 MDHEN and CDR2 SYDVKM. Here immunoSEQ multiplex PCR was the method, and the copy in TCRdb shows in-frame clones only, minus some. The sample shows tens of thousands of clones, 84% of them seen only once. Patients were ineligible given autoimmune disease history or systemic immunosuppression. The sequence came from an adult with an advanced solid tumor such as melanoma, head and neck, liver or kidney cancer. Sequences were derived from CD4+ or CD8+ T cells sorted from blood, sampled in a trial of the OX40 agonist ivuxolimab. V and J are TRBV28 and TRBJ1-1; D unresolved. This CDR3 reads CLNTEAFF. For the CDR3, the DNA is TGTTTGAACACTGAAGCTTTCTTT.